The 4 T cell receptor beta chains presented below share a single source sample, sequenced in a study of cytomegalovirus exposure and HLA in healthy donors. The study ran its PCR with 60 Vbeta and 13 Jbeta primers. Profiled with immunoSEQ multiplex PCR; TCRdb holds only in-frame clones, not every one. The sample has roughly 100,000 clones; 60% to 75% are singletons. The specimen was PBMCs. Receptors originate from a man over 45 in good health and CMV-seronegative.

This chain uses TRBV6-6 with TRBJ2-3; TRBD2 aligns across 10 bases. CDR1 and CDR2 from the germline V gene are MNHNY and SVGAGI (reference sequence). The length of the CDR3 is 15 residues. V shed 5 bases and J 4 bases; nucleotides not matched to a gene: 6. CDR3 residues: CASSRASGGSDTQYF. In DNA form, the CDR3 reads TGTGCCAGCAGTCGCGCTAGCGGGGGATCAGATACGCAGTATTTT.

V and J are TRBV7-2 and TRBJ2-7; D is uncertain. Germline V gene sequence: CDR1 SGHTA, CDR2 FQGNSA. V lost 5 bases, J lost 4 bases, and 9 bases lay in between. CDR3 length equals 12 residues. The CDR3 reads CASSPSRYEQYF. CDR3 DNA sequence: TGTGCCAGCAGCCCCTCCCGGTACGAGCAGTACTTC. Full variable domain (outside the CDR3, taken from reference TRBV7-2 and TRBJ2-7): GAGVSQSPSNKVTEKGKDVELRCDPISGHTALYWYRQSLGQGLEFLIYFQGNSAPDKSGLPSDRFSAERTGGSVSTLTIQRTQQEDSAVYLCASSPSRYEQYFGPGTRLTVT.

The V and J genes are TRBV2 and TRBJ1-2; TRBD1 matches 7 bases. This CDR3 has 15 residues. J gave up 1 base and V 6 bases, and 8 bases lay outside the gene matches. Germline CDR1 SNHLY, CDR2 FYNNEI. CDR3 sequence: CASSTSGQFNYGYTF. DNA of the CDR3: TGTGCCAGCAGCACGTCGGGACAGTTTAACTATGGCTACACCTTC.

The rearrangement joins TRBV7-2 to TRBJ2-7; TRBD1 matches 9 bases. Germline trimming cut 5 bases from V and 5 bases from J; bases unmatched to any gene: 10. Germline V lookup: CDR1 SGHTA, CDR2 FQGNSA. CDR3 length: 15 amino acids. The CDR3 DNA sequence: TGTGCCAGCAGCGCCCCGACAGGGGGAACGGACGAGCAGTACTTC. Its protein is CASSAPTGGTDEQYF. The entire variable domain, with the rest obtained from reference TRBV7-2 and TRBJ2-7, is as follows: GAGVSQSPSNKVTEKGKDVELRCDPISGHTALYWYRQSLGQGLEFLIYFQGNSAPDKSGLPSDRFSAERTGGSVSTLTIQRTQQEDSAVYLCASSAPTGGTDEQYFGPGTRLTVT.